The 9 T cell receptor beta chains given below trace back to one sample, sequenced in a study of control samples from healthy donors and cancer patients. Sequenced by immunoSEQ multiplex PCR; TCRdb stores in-frame clones only, minus some. The table lists about 120,000 clones, approximately 88% of them singletons. Sequencing was performed on blood. Receptors originate from a man aged 35 to 55 in good health.

The chain has TRBV24-1 and TRBJ1-2; D gene ambiguous. Trimming removed 2 bases from V and 2 bases from J, with 8 bases in between. This CDR3 has 14 amino acids. Germline lookup yields CDR1 KGHDR and CDR2 SFDVKD. The CDR3 bases are TGTGCCACCAGTGATTCTAACAAAAACTATGGCTACACCTTC. This encodes CATSDSNKNYGYTF.

The chain has TRBV6-2 or TRBV6-3 and TRBJ2-3, with 8 nucleotides matching TRBD1. Looked up from germline, CDR1 is MNHEY and CDR2 is SVGEGT. J was trimmed by 4 bases and V by 5 bases; bases with no gene match: 14. The CDR3 spans 17 residues. In DNA, the CDR3 is TGTGCCAGCAGTGACCCTTCCGGGACAGGCGGGCCAGATACGCAGTATTTT. Translation gives CASSDPSGTGGPDTQYF.

The gene calls are TRBV27 and TRBJ2-7; perhaps TRBD2 as D (6 bases). The germline V gene encodes CDR1 MNHEY and CDR2 SMNVEV (reference sequence). CDR3 size: 14 residues. V lost 3 bases and J lost 1, with 10 bases in between. The CDR3 DNA reads TGTGCCAGCAGTTTCACGCGGGGTTCCTACGAGCAGTACTTC. Translation: CASSFTRGSYEQYF.

This chain joins TRBV27 and TRBJ1-2; weak D call: TRBD1 (6 bases). Trimming removed 4 bases at V and 4 bases at J, with 10 bases between. This CDR3 spans 13 amino acids. In germline, CDR1 is MNHEY, CDR2 SMNVEV (reference sequence). CDR3 coding DNA: TGTGCCAGCAGTTCCAGGGGAGCCTATGGCTACACCTTC. Its translation is CASSSRGAYGYTF.

The chain combines TRBV6-5 with TRBJ2-1, with TRBD2 matching 11 bases. CDR3 length: 15 amino acids. J was trimmed by 4 bases and V by 6 bases; bases with no gene match: 5. The germline V gene encodes CDR1 MNHEY and CDR2 SVGAGI. CDR3 sequence (DNA): TGTGCCAGCAGCCTACTAGCGGGGGATTACAATGAGCAGTTCTTC. It specifies CASSLLAGDYNEQFF.

CDR3 sequence: CASSLATGATNEKLFF. The CDR3 region has the DNA TGTGCCAGCAGCTTGGCCACGGGAGCAACTAATGAAAAACTGTTTTTT. This rearrangement joins TRBV5-5 to TRBJ1-4; D is undetermined. The CDR3 sequence is 16 residues long. CDR1 and CDR2 from the germline V gene are SGHKS and YYEKEE (reference sequence). Between the trimmed V and J ends, which lost 0 bases and 0 bases, there was a span of 9 bases.

The chain joins TRBV27 to TRBJ1-4; D is unresolved. The CDR3 loop spans 14 amino acids. Germline V gives CDR1 MNHEY, CDR2 SMNVEV (reference sequence). V was pared by 4 bases and J by 7 bases, with 13 bases between. The CDR3 DNA is TGTGCCAGCAGTTCGGGTCTGGCGGGTGAAAAACTGTTTTTT. Amino acid sequence: CASSSGLAGEKLFF.

This clone was counted a single time. The chain is built from TRBV7-8 and TRBJ2-7; 9 bases are shared with TRBD1. V shed 4 bases and J 3 bases; nucleotides not matched to a gene: 4. CDR3 length: 14 amino acids. Germline-derived CDR1 and CDR2 are SGHVS and FQNEAQ. The chain's CDR3 is CASSYQTGGYEQYF. The DNA for the CDR3 is TGTGCCAGCAGCTACCAGACAGGGGGCTACGAGCAGTACTTC.

The chain recombines TRBV3-1 (or the pseudogene TRBV3-2) with TRBJ1-5; TRBD1 agrees at 7 bases. CDR3 length equals 17 residues. Losses at the gene ends were 5 bases for V and 5 bases for J; bases not matched to a gene: 15. From germline, CDR1 is LGHDT and CDR2 YNNKEL (reference sequence). The CDR3 DNA is TGTGCCAGCAGCTTCAAGGAGATGACAGGGAGGCATCAGCCCCAGCATTTT. Translating gives CASSFKEMTGRHQPQHF.